This TCR beta chain is drawn from a study of blood T cell repertoires in COVID-19 (dated by TCRdb to the early 2020s). About the full investigation: The collaborator samples originated in the United States, Italy and Spain and spanned the acute and convalescent phases of COVID-19. The material from the prospective study consisted of cDNA or gDNA derived from T cells, B-cell-depleted T cells, or PBMCs. The dataset comprised deeply sampled blood TCRbeta repertoires from subjects exposed to, actively infected with, or recovered from COVID-19. The repertoires were released in a freely available public database meant as a resource for research on the immune response to SARS-CoV-2. The samples were drawn from the first 160 participants of the ongoing ImmuneRACE study and from 1,254 subjects provided by 6 global collaborators. The sample metadata nearly always contained a de-identified subject ID, COVID-19 status, age in years and sex. Where available, HLA class I and class II types were taken from metadata supplied by the sample provider and were not determined by assay-based typing. Paper-wide results and their limitations: Clinical and demographic metadata were provided uncurated, with the amount varying by source and participant.

Collaborating institutions collected whole blood in K2EDTA tubes following their own protocols. For TCRbeta analysis, collaborators shipped samples as frozen whole blood, isolated PBMCs, or DNA extracted from either of those sample types. V and J are trimmed by 5 bases and 1 base, and the gene matches miss 16 bases of the junction. CDR1 and CDR2 are drawn from the germline V gene (reference sequence): LNHDA, SQIVND. Inclusive of the bounding cysteine and phenylalanine, the CDR3 is 19 residues long. The only DNA kept is the CDR3, 57 bases in frame from the first base. With respect to this clone: This clone's antigen is unknown. No quality values exist for individual bases; no much larger clone is one base distant.

The immunoSEQ Assay, a bias-controlled multiplex PCR, was used to amplify TCRbeta CDR3 regions from genomic DNA. Regarding the original processing steps: The number of nucleated cells in each sample was estimated by amplification of reference gene primers within the assay. To quantify the absolute abundance of each unique TCRbeta CDR3 rearrangement, sequence reads were collapsed and filtered. Productive Simpson clonality was computed per sample as the square root of Simpson's diversity index over productive rearrangements. Drawn from immuneACCESS, this table holds only the in-frame rearrangements with V and J called that TCRdb kept. Clones are partly lost; checked studies trace under half to an unresolved V gene and leave the rest unexplained. That table is the source of V, J and clone size, and D and trimming were worked out from the DNA. Here the sample has some 200,000 clones; more than 75% occur a single time. The top ten clones comprise nearly 2.5% of the sample.

The V and J segments used are TRBV19 and TRBJ1-1; TRBD1 aligns with 10 central bases. The source is a man aged 35-49 years with active or convalescent COVID-19. Sequencing was carried out using peripheral blood. CDR3 loop: CASSPSSRDRGIRNTEAFF. The sequence in DNA is TGTGCCAGTAGTCCTTCTTCACGGGACAGGGGAATTCGGAACACTGAAGCTTTCTTT. Beyond the CDR3, the reference TRBV19 and TRBJ1-1 genes provide the residues; the full variable domain reads: DGGITQSPKYLFRKEGQNVTLSCEQNLNHDAMYWYRQDPGQGLRLIYYSQIVNDFQKGDIAEGYSVSREKKESFPLTVTSAQKNPTAFYLCASSPSSRDRGIRNTEAFFGQGTRLTVV.